The 7 T cell receptor beta chains in this list originate from one sample, sequenced in a study of T cell responses to AZD1222 COVID-19 vaccine. TCRdb keeps only in-frame clones here, not all; method: immunoSEQ multiplex PCR. The sample lists approximately 200,000 clones; approximately 90% were seen once. Sequenced material: peripheral blood, taken 28 days after the second AZD1222 dose. These receptors all come from an adult who received the AZD1222 COVID-19 vaccine.

J is TRBJ2-7 and V is TRBV5-1; D is ambiguous. This CDR3 has 15 amino acids. V dropped 1 base and J dropped 0 bases, with 11 bases sitting between them. The germline gives CDR1 SGHRS, CDR2 YFSETQ. Written as DNA, the CDR3 is TGCGCCAGCAGCTTGCTGGCGCTAAGCTCCTACGAGCAGTACTTC. Amino acid sequence: CASSLLALSSYEQYF.

The CDR3 sequence is CASGQWNEQYF. DNA for the CDR3: TGTGCCAGTGGGCAGTGGAACGAGCAGTACTTC. The chain carries TRBV19 and TRBJ2-7; no definite D call. Germline V gives CDR1 LNHDA, CDR2 SQIVND (reference sequence). This CDR3 comprises 11 residues. V was pared by 8 bases and J by 5 bases, with 10 bases between.

The rearrangement joins TRBV14 to TRBJ2-5; unclear D gene. V was pared by 2 bases and J by 5 bases, with 9 bases between. The germline V gene encodes CDR1 SGHDN and CDR2 FVKESK. This CDR3 has 13 residues. Here the CDR3 reads CASSQRSWETQYF. The CDR3 DNA is TGTGCCAGCAGCCAACGATCCTGGGAGACCCAGTACTTC.

V and J are TRBV10-3 and TRBJ2-3; unclear D gene. Germline CDR1 is ENHRY and CDR2 is SYGVKD. The length of the CDR3 is 14 residues. Deletions cut 4 bases from V and 5 bases from J, with 13 bases between. This CDR3 is CAISGLPGGDTQYF. The CDR3 region has the DNA TGTGCCATCAGTGGACTCCCCGGCGGAGATACGCAGTATTTT.

This chain joins TRBV12-3 or TRBV12-4 and TRBJ2-3; D not resolved. V was shortened by 5 bases and J by 3 bases, with 9 bases between the two germline ends. This CDR3 has 13 residues. CDR3: CASSPLGTDTQYF. CDR3 DNA: TGTGCCAGCAGTCCCTTGGGGACAGATACGCAGTATTTT.

J is TRBJ2-7 and V is TRBV6-5; D perhaps matches TRBD2 (6 bases). Trimming removed 6 bases at V and 4 bases at J, with 10 bases between. This CDR3 has 12 amino acids. Per the germline V gene, CDR1 is MNHEY and CDR2 is SVGAGI. CDR3 DNA: TGTGCCAGCAGCCCCCGGGGGTACGAGCAGTACTTC. Encoded protein: CASSPRGYEQYF.

This CDR3 reads CASSSGLAGGHGELFF. DNA for the CDR3: TGCGCCAGCAGCTCAGGACTAGCGGGAGGTCACGGGGAGCTGTTTTTT. The chain recombines TRBV5-1 with TRBJ2-2; 14 nucleotides align to TRBD2. This CDR3 is 16 amino acids long. Trimming cost V 3 bases and J 7 bases; bases outside gene matches: 5. Germline V lookup: CDR1 SGHRS, CDR2 YFSETQ. Full variable domain (missing parts from reference TRBV5-1 and TRBJ2-2): KAGVTQTPRYLIKTRGQQVTLSCSPISGHRSVSWYQQTPGQGLQFLFEYFSETQRNKGNFPGRFSGRQFSNSRSEMNVSTLELGDSALYLCASSSGLAGGHGELFFGEGSRLTVL.